This T cell receptor beta chain was documented in a study of blood T cell repertoires in COVID-19. Overall study: Samples taken during acute and convalescent COVID-19 were collected in the United States, Italy and Spain. In each case, the material was cDNA or gDNA derived from T cells, B-cell-depleted T cells, or PBMCs.

Here immunoSEQ multiplex PCR was the method, and the copy in TCRdb shows in-frame clones only, minus some. This sample carries approximately 210,000 clones, roughly 80% of them seen once, and the ten largest clones take approximately 5%. V dropped 3 bases and J dropped 5 bases, with 11 bases sitting between them. The CDR3 extends over 14 amino acids. CDR1 is MDHEN, CDR2 SYDVKM, per germline. Specimen: peripheral blood. V and J are TRBV28 and TRBJ1-5; weak D call: TRBD1 (5 bases). This receptor was taken from a human donor in a cohort sampled during active COVID-19. CDR3 sequence reads: CASSFRDRDQPQHF. In nucleotides, the CDR3 is TGTGCCAGCAGTTTCCGAGACAGAGATCAGCCCCAGCATTTT.